This T cell receptor (beta chain) was observed in a study of shared clonotypes between healthy human individuals. Study-level information: Each donor's CD4 naive and CD4 memory cells filled three plates apiece, CD8 naive two, and CD8 memory one.

The run depth of the assay was deep. Repertoires were generated with immunoSEQ multiplex PCR, while TCRdb's copy carries only in-frame clones and drops some. The sample yields a few million clones, 90% to 95% seen once. Germline V gives CDR1 SNHLY, CDR2 FYNNEI. V lost 7 bases and J lost 6; bases outside the gene matches: 6. The CDR3 is 13 amino acids. Remarks on this clone: What it recognizes is unknown.

Notes on the study in general: Clonotypes shared by all four donors outscored non-shared clonotypes in generation probability.

The source of this sequence is a man aged 18-30 years in good health. Some clones in this sample may be carry-over from other donors' samples. Sequencing was done on a sample of naive CD4+ T cells from PBMCs. Subset given: CD45RA+ positively selected. This rearrangement joins TRBV2 to TRBJ2-3; TRBD2 matches 8 bases. CDR3: CASTTSGWDTQYF. CDR3 nucleotides: TGTGCCAGCACCACTAGCGGCTGGGATACGCAGTATTTT.